This T cell receptor beta chain was sequenced during a study of blood T cell repertoires in COVID-19. Study summary: The study drew acute and convalescent COVID-19 samples from the United States, Italy and Spain.

The authors' processing: Reference gene primer amplification yielded estimated nucleated cell counts. The table came from immunoSEQ multiplex PCR; TCRdb's copy has only in-frame clones and leaves some out. V, J and clone size are taken as reported in that table, and D and trimming were inferred from the DNA itself. The sample gives 60,000 or so clones, 65% to 85% of which show up once; approximately 10% is in the top ten. The sample consisted of peripheral blood. The TCR comes from a young man with COVID-19, enrolled during active disease.

CDR3 bases: TGTGCCAGCAGCCATGGGCCGAACACTGAAGCTTTCTTT. Encoded protein: CASSHGPNTEAFF. The chain recombines TRBV3-1 (or the pseudogene TRBV3-2) with TRBJ1-1; D unclear. V dropped 3 bases and J dropped 1 base, with 6 bases sitting between them. Germline values: CDR1 LGHDT, CDR2 YNNKEL (reference sequence). The CDR3 covers 13 residues.